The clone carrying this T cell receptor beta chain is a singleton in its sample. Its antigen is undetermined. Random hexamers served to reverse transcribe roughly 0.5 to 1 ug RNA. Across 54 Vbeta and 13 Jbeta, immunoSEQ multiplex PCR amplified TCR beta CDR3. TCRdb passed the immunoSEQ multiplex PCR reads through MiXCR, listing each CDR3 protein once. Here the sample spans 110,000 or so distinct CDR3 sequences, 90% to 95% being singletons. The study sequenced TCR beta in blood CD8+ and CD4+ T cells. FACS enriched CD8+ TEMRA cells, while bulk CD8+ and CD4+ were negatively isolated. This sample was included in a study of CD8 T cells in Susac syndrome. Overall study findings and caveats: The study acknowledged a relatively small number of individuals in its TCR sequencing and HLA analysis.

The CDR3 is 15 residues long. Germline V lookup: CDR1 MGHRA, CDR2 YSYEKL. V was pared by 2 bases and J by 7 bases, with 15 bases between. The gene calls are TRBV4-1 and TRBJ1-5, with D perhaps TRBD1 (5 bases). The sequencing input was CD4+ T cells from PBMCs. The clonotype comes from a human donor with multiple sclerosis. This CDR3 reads CASSQNPGGNQPQHF. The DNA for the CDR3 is TGCGCCAGCAGCCAAAATCCGGGGGGGAACCAGCCCCAGCATTTT.